This TCR beta chain was sequenced for a study of blood T cell repertoires in COVID-19. At the level of the study: Sites in the United States, Italy and Spain provided acute and convalescent COVID-19 samples. PBMCs, B-cell-depleted T cells, or T cells were the source of the cDNA or gDNA that made up the material.

V was clipped by 0 bases and J by 6 bases; unmatched bases: 7. This CDR3 is 15 amino acids long. CDR1 and CDR2 (germline): SGHRS, YFSETQ. Original processing methods: The authors estimated nucleated cell counts from reference gene primer amplification. Assay: immunoSEQ multiplex PCR; the TCRdb copy retains only in-frame clones and omits some. The V and J calls and clone size are taken from that table; D and trimming were inferred from the DNA. Of around 190,000 clones listed, about 86% were seen once; the top ten hold 7.5% to 10%. Sequenced sample: peripheral blood. This chain joins TRBV5-1 and TRBJ2-7; 9 bases fit TRBD1. The sequence was collected from a man aged 50 or older with active or convalescent COVID-19. The CDR3 DNA follows: TGCGCCAGCAGCTTGGAGGGACAGGGCCGGATCGAGCAGTACTTC. Its translation is CASSLEGQGRIEQYF.